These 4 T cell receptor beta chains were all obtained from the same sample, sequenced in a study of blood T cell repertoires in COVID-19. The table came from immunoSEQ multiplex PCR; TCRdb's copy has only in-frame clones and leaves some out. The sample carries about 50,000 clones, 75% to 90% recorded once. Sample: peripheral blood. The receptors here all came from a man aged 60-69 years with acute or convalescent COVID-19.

The CDR3 DNA reads as TGTGCCAGCAGTTCCCCGACAGCTATGCCCACTGGCTACACCTTC. This translates into CASSSPTAMPTGYTF. V is TRBV28 and J is TRBJ1-2; perhaps TRBD1 as D (5 bases). Germline lookup yields CDR1 MDHEN and CDR2 SYDVKM. Trimming took 4 bases from V and 7 from J, leaving 19 bases between them. The CDR3 consists of 15 residues.

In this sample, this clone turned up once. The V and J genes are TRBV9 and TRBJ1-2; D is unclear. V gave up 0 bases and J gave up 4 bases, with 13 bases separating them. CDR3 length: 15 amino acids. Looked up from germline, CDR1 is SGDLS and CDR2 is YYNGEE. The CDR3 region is CASSVEPWSGYGYTF. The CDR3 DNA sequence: TGTGCCAGCAGCGTAGAGCCCTGGAGCGGCTATGGCTACACCTTC.

The CDR3 DNA is TGTGCCAGCAGTTTCCACGACAGGGGGAGGATCTATGGCTACACCTTC. It is translated as CASSFHDRGRIYGYTF. The rearrangement joins TRBV27 to TRBJ1-2, with 9 bases aligning to TRBD1. CDR1 is MNHEY, CDR2 SMNVEV, per germline (reference sequence). The CDR3 covers 16 residues. V shed 3 bases and J 4 bases; nucleotides not matched to a gene: 9.

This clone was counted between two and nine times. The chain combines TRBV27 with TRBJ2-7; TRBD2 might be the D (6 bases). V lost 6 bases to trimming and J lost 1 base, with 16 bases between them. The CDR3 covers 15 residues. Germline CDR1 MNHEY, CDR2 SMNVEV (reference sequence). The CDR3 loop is CASRTLRERSYEQYF. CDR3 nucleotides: TGTGCCAGCAGGACCCTTCGGGAGAGGTCCTACGAGCAGTACTTC.